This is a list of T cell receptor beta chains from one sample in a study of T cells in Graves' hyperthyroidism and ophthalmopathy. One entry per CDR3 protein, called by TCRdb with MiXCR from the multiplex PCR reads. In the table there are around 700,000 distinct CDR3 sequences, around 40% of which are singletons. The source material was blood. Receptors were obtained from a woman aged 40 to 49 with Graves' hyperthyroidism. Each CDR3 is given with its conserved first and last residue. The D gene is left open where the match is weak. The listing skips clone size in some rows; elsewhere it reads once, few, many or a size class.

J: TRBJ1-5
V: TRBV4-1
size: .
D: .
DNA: TGCGCCAGCAGCCAAGGTAAGGGGGGGGGACAGCCCCAGCATTTT
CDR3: CASSQGKGGGQPQHF

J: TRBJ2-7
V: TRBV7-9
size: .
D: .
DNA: TGTGCCAGCAGCCGACGGGACATAGCCTACGAGCAGTACTTC
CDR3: CASSRRDIAYEQYF

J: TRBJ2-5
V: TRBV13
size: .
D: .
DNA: TGTGCCAGCAGCCTGGGGGTCTACCAAGAGACCCAGTACTTC
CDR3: CASSLGVYQETQYF

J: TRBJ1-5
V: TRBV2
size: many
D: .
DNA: TGTGCCAGCAGTGAAGGGCCGGCCCCATTGCCCCAGCATTTT
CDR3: CASSEGPAPLPQHF

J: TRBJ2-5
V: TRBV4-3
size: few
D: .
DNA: TGCGCCAGCAGCCCGGGACGGAAAGAGACCCAGTACTTC
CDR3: CASSPGRKETQYF

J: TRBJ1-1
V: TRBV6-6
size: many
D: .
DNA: TGTGCCAGCAGGCCACAGGGTGATGAAGCTTTCTTT
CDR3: CASRPQGDEAFF

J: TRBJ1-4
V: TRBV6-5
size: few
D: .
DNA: TGTGCCAGCAGTGGTCATTCGAATTGGGAACTGTTTTTT
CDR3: CASSGHSNWELFF

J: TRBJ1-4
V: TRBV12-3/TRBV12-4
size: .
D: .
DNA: TGTGCCAGCACCTGGAAAGGAAAACTGTTTTTT
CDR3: CASTWKGKLFF

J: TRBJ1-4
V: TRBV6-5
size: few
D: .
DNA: TGTGCCAGCAGACGAAGACAGGACACTAATGAAAAACTGTTTTTT
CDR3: CASRRRQDTNEKLFF

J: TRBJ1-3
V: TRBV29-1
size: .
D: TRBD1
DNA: TGCAGCGTTGAAGAGACAGGGCGAGGCACCATATATTTT
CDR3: CSVEETGRGTIYF

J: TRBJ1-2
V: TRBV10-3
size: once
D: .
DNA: TGTGCCTCCAATCAGGGGCCCTCAACCTTC
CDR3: CASNQGPSTF

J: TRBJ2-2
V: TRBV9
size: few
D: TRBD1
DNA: TGTGCCAGTAAGCCGGGACAGGGGTTGGCCGGGGAGCTGTTTTTT
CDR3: CASKPGQGLAGELFF

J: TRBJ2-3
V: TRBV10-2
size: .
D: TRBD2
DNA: TGCGCCAGCAGTTCCGGACTAGCCGTGGATACGCAGTATTTT
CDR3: CASSSGLAVDTQYF

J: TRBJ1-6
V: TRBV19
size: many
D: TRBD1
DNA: TGTGCCAGTAGTATGGTTGGACAGGGGAATTCACCCCTCCACTTT
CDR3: CASSMVGQGNSPLHF

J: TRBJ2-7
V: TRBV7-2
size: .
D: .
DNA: TGCGCCAGCAGCCACCGGATACAGGGTAGCTCCTACGAGCAGTACTTC
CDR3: CASSHRIQGSSYEQYF

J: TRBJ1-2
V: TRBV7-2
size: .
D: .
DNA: TGTGCCAGCAGCTCTCATGGGGGAACCTATGGCTACACCTTC
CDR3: CASSSHGGTYGYTF

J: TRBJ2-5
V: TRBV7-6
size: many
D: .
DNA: TGTGCCAGCAGCTTAGGACAGAAAGAGACCCAGTACTTC
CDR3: CASSLGQKETQYF

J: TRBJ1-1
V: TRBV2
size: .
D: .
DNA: TGTGCCAGCAGTTACCAGGGTGATTACACTGAAGCTTTCTTT
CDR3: CASSYQGDYTEAFF

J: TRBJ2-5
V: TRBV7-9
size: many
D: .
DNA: TGTGCCAGCAGCTTAGGTTCAGAAGAGACCCAGTACTTC
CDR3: CASSLGSEETQYF

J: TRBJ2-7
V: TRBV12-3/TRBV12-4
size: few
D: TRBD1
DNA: TGTGCCAGCAGCCAGGACAGGGGTCTCTACGAGCAGTACTTC
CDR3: CASSQDRGLYEQYF

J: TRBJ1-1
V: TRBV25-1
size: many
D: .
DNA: TGTGCCAGCAGTGAAGGGTGGACTGAAGCTTTCTTT
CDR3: CASSEGWTEAFF

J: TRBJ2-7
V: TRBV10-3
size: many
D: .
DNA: TGTGCCATCAGTGAGTCGGGCTACCAATCCTACGAGCAGTACTTC
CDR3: CAISESGYQSYEQYF

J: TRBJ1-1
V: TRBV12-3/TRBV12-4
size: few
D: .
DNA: TGTGCCTGGAGTTCCCACCGGGGGAACACTGAAGCTTTCTTT
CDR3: CAWSSHRGNTEAFF

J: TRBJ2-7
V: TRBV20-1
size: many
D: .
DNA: TGCAGTGGCAGGGAGACGACAGACTCCTACGAGCAGTACTTC
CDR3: CSGRETTDSYEQYF

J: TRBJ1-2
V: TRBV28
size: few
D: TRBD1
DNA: TGTGCCATCCAAAATCCGACAGGGAACTATGGCTACACCTTC
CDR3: CAIQNPTGNYGYTF

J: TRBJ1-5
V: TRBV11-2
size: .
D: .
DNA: TGTGCCAGCAGCTTAACCCAGGGCTATAGCAATCAGCCCCAGCATTTT
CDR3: CASSLTQGYSNQPQHF

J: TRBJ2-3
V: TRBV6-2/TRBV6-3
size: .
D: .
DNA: TGTGCCAGCGGAATAGCGACACAGCAGTATTTT
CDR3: CASGIATQQYF

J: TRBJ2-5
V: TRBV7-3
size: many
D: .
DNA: TGTGCCAGCAGCTTGGCCGAGGGCAGGGGCCAAGAGACCCAGTACTTC
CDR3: CASSLAEGRGQETQYF

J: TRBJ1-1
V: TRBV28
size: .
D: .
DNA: TGTGCCAGCACCCTAGGGGCAGGGGCAGGCTACACTGAAGCTTTCTTT
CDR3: CASTLGAGAGYTEAFF

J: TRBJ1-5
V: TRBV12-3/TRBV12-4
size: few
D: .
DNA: TGTGCCAGCAGTTTAGCGGGCAGGGGCGGCAATCAGCCCCAGCATTTT
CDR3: CASSLAGRGGNQPQHF

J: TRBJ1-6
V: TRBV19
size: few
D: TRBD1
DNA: TGTGCCAGTAGTGATATGTCAGGGGGTGGTTCACCCCTCCACTTT
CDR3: CASSDMSGGGSPLHF

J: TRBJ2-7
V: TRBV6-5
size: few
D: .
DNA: TGTGCCAGCAGTCCCCAGTGGAACGACGAGCAGTACTTC
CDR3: CASSPQWNDEQYF

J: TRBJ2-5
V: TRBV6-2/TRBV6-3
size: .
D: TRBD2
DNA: TGTGCCAGCAGTGAAGGCGGGAGAGGAGAGACCCAGTACTTC
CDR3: CASSEGGRGETQYF

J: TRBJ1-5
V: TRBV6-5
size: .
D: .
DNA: TGTGCCAGCAGTTCGCGGGGAAACAATCAGCCCCAGCATTTT
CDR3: CASSSRGNNQPQHF

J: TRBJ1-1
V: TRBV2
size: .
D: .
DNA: TGTGCCAGCAGTGAAGGAGGAGGGGCGCAGGTGGCTTTCTTT
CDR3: CASSEGGGAQVAFF

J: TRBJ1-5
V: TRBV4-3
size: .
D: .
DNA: TGCGCCAGCAGCCAAGATAGATATAGCGATCAGCCCCAGCATTTT
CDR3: CASSQDRYSDQPQHF

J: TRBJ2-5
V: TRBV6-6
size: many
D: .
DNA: TGTGCCAGCAGGCTGACAGGACAAGAGACCCAGTACTTC
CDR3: CASRLTGQETQYF

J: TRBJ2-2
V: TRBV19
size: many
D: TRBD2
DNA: TGTGCCAGCCACTGGACTAGCGGGGGCACCGGGGAGCTGTTTTTT
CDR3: CASHWTSGGTGELFF

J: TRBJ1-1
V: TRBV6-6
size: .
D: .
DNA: TGTGCCAGCTCAAACGGGGGAGCGGGTACTGAAGCTTTCTTT
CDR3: CASSNGGAGTEAFF

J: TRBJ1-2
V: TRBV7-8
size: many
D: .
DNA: TGTGCCAGCAGCCCCAGCATGGCCACAGGCTACACCTTC
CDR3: CASSPSMATGYTF

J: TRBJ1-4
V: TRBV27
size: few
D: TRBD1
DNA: TGTGCCACGGGACAGGGGTCCGGAAAACTGTTTTTT
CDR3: CATGQGSGKLFF

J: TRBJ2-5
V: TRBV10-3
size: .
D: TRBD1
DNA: TGTGCCATCAATGCCGGGACAGGGGGCGAGGAGACCCAGTACTTC
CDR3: CAINAGTGGEETQYF

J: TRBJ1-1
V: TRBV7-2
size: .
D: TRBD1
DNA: TGTGCCGGCAGCTCCCAACAGGGGGCCACTGAAGCTTTCTTT
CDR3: CAGSSQQGATEAFF

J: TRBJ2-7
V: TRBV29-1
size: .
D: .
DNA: TGCAGCGTGGCCGGGACTGGCAGGAACGAGCAGTACTTC
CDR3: CSVAGTGRNEQYF

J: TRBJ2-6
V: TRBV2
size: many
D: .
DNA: TGTGCCAGCAGCGGACTCTCTGGGGCCAACGTCCTGACTTTC
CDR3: CASSGLSGANVLTF

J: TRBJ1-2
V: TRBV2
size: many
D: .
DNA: TGTGCCAGCAGTGATTATTCCCCGACCTATCGCTCTAACTATGGCTACACCTTC
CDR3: CASSDYSPTYRSNYGYTF

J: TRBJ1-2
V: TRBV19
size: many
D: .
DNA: TGTGCCACCGGCGGTGGGGCGCGGTATGGCTACACCTTC
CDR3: CATGGGARYGYTF

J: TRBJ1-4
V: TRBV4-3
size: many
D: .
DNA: TGCGCCAGCAGCCAAGAAACGGGTGAAAAACTGTTTTTT
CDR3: CASSQETGEKLFF

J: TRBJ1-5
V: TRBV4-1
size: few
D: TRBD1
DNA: TGCGCCAGCAGCCATGAGGGGGCTAAGGGCAATCAGCCCCAGCATTTT
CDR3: CASSHEGAKGNQPQHF

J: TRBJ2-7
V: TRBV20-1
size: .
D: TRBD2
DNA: TGCAGTAATTCACTAGCGGGAGCATCCGAGCAGTACTTC
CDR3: CSNSLAGASEQYF

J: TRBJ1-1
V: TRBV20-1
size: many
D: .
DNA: TGCAGTGCTAGCCCATCGCGGGGGCGGGGGGCTTTCTTT
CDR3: CSASPSRGRGAFF

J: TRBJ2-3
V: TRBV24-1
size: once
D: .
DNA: TGTGCCACCAGTGATTTTGGCAATAGAAATACGCAGTATTTT
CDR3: CATSDFGNRNTQYF

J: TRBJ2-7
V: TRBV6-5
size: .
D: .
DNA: TGTGCCACCGAAAGGGATTCCTACGAGCAGTACTTC
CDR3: CATERDSYEQYF

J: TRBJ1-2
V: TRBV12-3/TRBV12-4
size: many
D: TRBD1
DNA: TGTGCCAGCAGTCCCCGGACAGGGTATGGCTACACCTTC
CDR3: CASSPRTGYGYTF

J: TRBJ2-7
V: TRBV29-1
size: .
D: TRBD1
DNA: TGCAGCGATCCGGGACAGAGCTCCTACGAGCAGTACTTC
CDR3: CSDPGQSSYEQYF